This TCR beta chain comes out of a study of T cells in Graves' hyperthyroidism and ophthalmopathy. TCR beta CDR3 sequences were amplified from RNA transcripts. The HTBI primer set was used in a first-round RT-PCR of the TCR CDR3. Each CDR3 protein is one row after TCRdb ran MiXCR on the multiplex PCR reads. The table records under 200,000 distinct CDR3 sequences, about 9.4% of them present only once. In its sample, this clonotype was seen many times. On the basis of clinical symptoms, serum thyroxine and TRAb, thyroid ultrasound and orbital computed tomography, diagnoses were made. Drawn at first hyperthyroidism diagnosis, the blood sample preceded any ophthalmopathy symptoms. Germline lookup yields CDR1 GTSNPN and CDR2 SVGIG (reference sequence). The V segment lost 1 base and the J segment 7 bases; nucleotides outside the gene matches: 6. The CDR3 has 14 amino acids.

V and J are TRBV30 and TRBJ1-5; the match to TRBD1 covers 8 bases. This clonotype was sampled from a young woman with Graves' hyperthyroidism that later progressed to Graves' ophthalmopathy. Sequenced sample: blood. The CDR3 bases are TGTGCCTGGAGTGGTGGACAGGGAGGGCAGCCCCAGCATTTT. Protein sequence: CAWSGGQGGQPQHF.